Reported below is one T cell receptor beta chain. Clones were sequenced by immunoSEQ multiplex PCR, and TCRdb holds only the in-frame ones, with some missing. The repertoire holds some 350,000 clones, with 67% as singletons. CDR1 SGDLS and CDR2 YYNGEE come from the germline V gene. This CDR3 is built from 16 residues. The ends were cut back, 1 base at V and 4 bases at J, with 17 bases in the middle. The sample originates from a study of cytotoxic CD8 clonotypes in ibrutinib-treated CLL. This receptor was identified in a human donor with chronic lymphocytic leukemia. This rearrangement joins TRBV9 to TRBJ2-5; unclear D gene. This specimen was PBMCs, taken after 36 months of ibrutinib treatment. CDR3 sequence reads: CASSVPREGWAETQYF. As DNA, the CDR3 is TGTGCCAGCAGCGTACCTCGAGAAGGGTGGGCAGAGACCCAGTACTTC.